A selection of T cell receptor delta chains follows, all from one sample in a study of gamma-delta T cells after stem cell transplantation. TCRdb ran CATT on the RT-PCR reads. This sample has 4,700 or so delta-chain clones, with approximately 16% found just once. The sample consisted of gamma-delta T cells. The receptors stem from a human donor. It is not recorded whose cells these are; they may come from a transplant donor. CDR3s include the opening cysteine and the closing phenylalanine or tryptophan. A D gene is named only where the DNA matches it firmly. Where a row states a size, it is once, few, many or the class of an expanded clone; other rows omit it.

>TRDJ1|TRDD2|-|TRDV1
TGTGCTCTTGGGGACCTTCTTCCTACCGGGATCCCCTGGTACGATAAACTCATCTTT
CALGDLLPTGIPWYDKLIF
>TRDJ1|-|-|TRDV1
TGTGCTCTTGGGGAACGAAGTCCCCCTTCATTATCCTACACCGATAAACTCATCTTT
CALGERSPPSLSYTDKLIF
>TRDJ1|-|few|TRDV1
TGTGCTCTTGGGGAAAGGTCCCTACTGCCAACGCCTAACACCGATAAACTCATCTTT
CALGERSLLPTPNTDKLIF
>TRDJ1|-|medium-sized|TRDV1
TGTGCTCTTGGGGAAGTTAAAGTGACCACCGATAAACTCATCTTT
CALGEVKVTTDKLIF
>TRDJ1|TRDD3|few|TRDV1
TGTGCTCTTGGGGAACCGTCCCCGATACTGGGGGATACGCAGGCTAAACTCATCTTT
CALGEPSPILGDTQAKLIF
>TRDJ1|TRDD3|large|TRDV2
TGTGCCTGTGCCACGGGAAAGGGGGATACTAGAGGGAAGACCGATAAACTCATCTTT
CACATGKGDTRGKTDKLIF
>TRDJ3|-|few|TRDV2
TGTGCCTGTGACAGACTTCCTACGGCTGGGGGACGGAGCTCCTGGGACACCCGACAGATGTTTTTC
CACDRLPTAGGRSSWDTRQMFF
>TRDJ1|TRDD3|few|TRDV1
TGTGCTCTTGGGGAACGAAGACTGGGGGATTGGCTGGACACCGATAAACTCATCTTT
CALGERRLGDWLDTDKLIF
>TRDJ1|-|-|TRDV1
TGTGCTCTTGGGGAACCTCGCTGGGGTGAACGTGATAGTACTTCTTGGTGGACCGATAAACTCATCTTT
CALGEPRWGERDSTSWWTDKLIF
>TRDJ1|-|few|TRDV1
TGTGCTCTTGGGGAATGGGATTTCACCGATAAACTCATCTTT
CALGEWDFTDKLIF
>TRDJ1|TRDD3|few|TRDV3
TGTGCCTTTAATTCCTTCTTGTACTGGGGGACCACCTGTTACACCGATAAACTCATCTTT
CAFNSFLYWGTTCYTDKLIF
>TRDJ1|TRDD3|few|TRDV1
TGTGCTCTTGGGGAACTCAGTCTGGGGGCCTTCACCGATAAACTCATCTTT
CALGELSLGAFTDKLIF
>TRDJ1|-|few|TRDV1
TGTGCTCTTGGGGAAATCGGGCGGGGGGTTCAGTACACCGATAAACTCATCTTT
CALGEIGRGVQYTDKLIF
>TRDJ1|TRDD3|few|TRDV1
TGTGCTCTTGGGGAACATAAGGATCCTAACGACTGGGGGATTGCATACACCGATAAACTCATCTTT
CALGEHKDPNDWGIAYTDKLIF
>TRDJ2|-|few|TRDV2
TGTGCCTGTGACATACTGGTGGATCCTTTGACATCCCAACTCTTCTTT
CACDILVDPLTSQLFF
>TRDJ1|TRDD3|medium-sized|TRDV1
TGTGCTCTTGGGGTCCGTCTTGTCTACGAACACATTTATGGGGATACCGGGTGTAGACCGTACACCGATAAACTCATCTTT
CALGVRLVYEHIYGDTGCRPYTDKLIF
>TRDJ1|TRDD2|few|TRDV1
TGTGCTCTTGGGGAAAACCGCTTCCTACAGTACTGGGTCCTCTTTACCGATAAACTCATCTTT
CALGENRFLQYWVLFTDKLIF
>TRDJ2|TRDD3|-|TRDV3
TGTGCCTTTGGTGTACTGGGGGATAAGGAGACAGCACAACTCTTCTTT
CAFGVLGDKETAQLFF
>TRDJ1|-|medium-sized|TRDV1
TGTGCTCTTGCCTTCTCGGGGGAAGATAAACTCATCTTT
CALAFSGEDKLIF
>TRDJ1|TRDD3|few|TRAV29/DV5
TGTGCAGCAAGCGATACTGGGGGATACCCCTACACCGATAAACTCATCTTT
CAASDTGGYPYTDKLIF
>TRDJ1|TRDD3|-|TRDV1
TGTGCTCTTGGGGGACTGGGGGGGAATACTCGCTGGGGGATACAAGGCACCGATAAACTCATCTTT
CALGGLGGNTRWGIQGTDKLIF
>TRDJ1|-|-|TRDV1
TGTGCTCTTGGGGGGGGCCGTCTGAGGGACACCGATAAACTCATCTTT
CALGGGRLRDTDKLIF
>TRDJ1|TRDD3|few|TRDV1
TGTGCTCTTGGGGAAATGTATAAAAGGGTCGTACTGGGGGATACGGTCGATAAACTCATCTTT
CALGEMYKRVVLGDTVDKLIF
>TRDJ1|TRDD3|large|TRDV2
TGTGCCTGTGACTACTGGGGGTACACCGATAAACTCATCTTT
CACDYWGYTDKLIF
>TRDJ1|-|few|TRDV1
TGTGCTCTTGGGGTGTTATTCCGAACCCTACTGGGAGGCCACACCGATAAACTCATCTTT
CALGVLFRTLLGGHTDKLIF
>TRDJ1|TRDD3|few|TRDV1
TGTGCTCTTGGGGAACTAGCCTACCCAAATGAGCTGGGGGATACCCTGTACACCGATAAACTCATCTTT
CALGELAYPNELGDTLYTDKLIF
>TRDJ1|TRDD3|few|TRDV1
TGTGCTCTTGGGGACCCCCCAGGGGGGGATTCCACCGATAAACTCATCTTT
CALGDPPGGDSTDKLIF
>TRDJ2|TRDD3|medium-sized|TRDV3
TGTGCCTCTACCCAATACTGGGGGATGACAGCACAACTCTTCTTT
CASTQYWGMTAQLFF
>TRDJ1|TRDD3|-|TRDV1
TGTGCTCTTGGGGATCCTCCTAATCACGTACTGGGGGGCACCGATAAACTCATCTTT
CALGDPPNHVLGGTDKLIF
>TRDJ1|-|few|TRDV1
TGTGCTCTTGGGGAACTAACCCCTACTGCTTATCTACTGGGCTACACCGATAAACTCATCTTT
CALGELTPTAYLLGYTDKLIF
>TRDJ3|TRDD3|few|TRDV2
TGTGCCTGTGACACCGTACTGGGGGATACGCGAACCTGGGACACTCGACAGATGTTTTTC
CACDTVLGDTRTWDTRQMFF
>TRDJ1|-|few|TRDV2
TGTGCCCGTGACACCGCATCTCGAACCCCCACTGGTCTTAAACGCGCTAAACTCATCTTT
CARDTASRTPTGLKRAKLIF
>TRDJ2|-|-|TRDV1
TGTGCTCTTGGGGAAAATCCCCCTAACGGGGGCCCCATGACAGCACAACTCTTCTTT
CALGENPPNGGPMTAQLFF
>TRDJ1|TRDD3|-|TRDV1
TGTGCTCTGGGTGTCCCGCCCCCAAACCGCTCGGGGATAGGTGCCGATAAACTCATCTTT
CALGVPPPNRSGIGADKLIF
>TRDJ3|TRDD3|-|TRDV2
TGTGCCTGTGACACCGGTGTGTCTGGGGGATTCCACTCCTGGGACACCCGACAGATGTTTTTC
CACDTGVSGGFHSWDTRQMFF
>TRDJ1|-|few|TRDV1
TGTGCTCTTGGGGAACTCCCCTTCCTTCTGGGGGTTCTCACCGATAAACTCATCTTT
CALGELPFLLGVLTDKLIF
>TRDJ2|-|few|TRDV1
-
CALGENVCALGENQEPSYCLGSRGLTAQLFF
>TRDJ3|TRDD3|-|TRDV3
TGTGCCTTTCCTGACGGGGTCGTACTGGGGGATAAGACCTGGGACACCCGACAGATGTTTTTC
CAFPDGVVLGDKTWDTRQMFF
>TRDJ1|-|medium-sized|TRDV1
TGTGCTCTTGGGGAACTGGGTAAGGACCTGACCACCGATAAACTCATCTTT
CALGELGKDLTTDKLIF
>TRDJ1|TRDD3|few|TRAV29/DV5
TGTGCAGCAAGCGGGCCTGTACTGGGGGATAGGGAAGGGGCCGATAAACTCATCTTT
CAASGPVLGDREGADKLIF
>TRDJ3|TRDD3|large|TRDV3
TGTGCCTTTAGCCCCTACGGATGGCTGGGGGATACGCTGCGTTTTAGCTCCTGGGACACCCGACAGATGTTTTTC
CAFSPYGWLGDTLRFSSWDTRQMFF
>TRDJ1|-|-|TRDV1
TGTGCTCTTGGGGAACCTACCCTTCAGGTGGCAAAACTCATCTTT
CALGEPTLQVAKLIF
>TRDJ1|TRDD3|few|TRDV1
TGTGCTCTTGGGGAAGAAACGGGGATACCGTACACCGATAAACTCATCTTT
CALGEETGIPYTDKLIF
>TRDJ1|-|-|TRDV1
TGTGCTCTTGGGGAACTGGGGCCTTCCTACTCCGTACTGGGGGATCCACAGACCTACACCGATAAACTCATCTTT
CALGELGPSYSVLGDPQTYTDKLIF
>TRDJ1|TRDD2|-|TRDV1
TGTGCTCTTGGGGAACCGCTTCCTACGGGGATTCATATCAGGTACACCGATAACCTCATCTTT
CALGEPLPTGIHIRYTDNLIF
>TRDJ1|-|few|TRDV3
TGTGCCTTTATCCCTTCCTCCCGTACTGGGGGTCTCCCACATCACACCGATAAACTCATCTTT
CAFIPSSRTGGLPHHTDKLIF
>TRDJ2|TRDD3|few|TRDV1
TGTGCTCTTGGGGAACTCCCTCCTACGTACTGGGGGATTTTGACAGCACAACTCTTCTTT
CALGELPPTYWGILTAQLFF
>TRDJ1|TRDD3|-|TRDV3
TGTGCCTTTCCCCTGGGGGACTTGTACACCGATAAACTCATCTTT
CAFPLGDLYTDKLIF
>TRDJ1|TRDD3|few|TRDV1
TGTGCTCTTGGGGATCCTCCAGGTTCTGGGGGATACCTCGATAAACTCATCTTT
CALGDPPGSGGYLDKLIF
>TRDJ1|TRDD3|few|TRDV3
TGTGCCTTTAATGTTACCTACAGCGTTGGGGGACACACCGATAAACTCATCTTT
CAFNVTYSVGGHTDKLIF
>TRDJ2|-|-|TRDV1
TGTGCTCTTGGGGAACCCTCCTCAGCACAACTCTTCTTT
CALGEPSSAQLFF
>TRDJ1|TRDD3|-|TRDV1
TGTGCTCTTGGGGAAAACTTAACTTCCCTCGTGCTGGGGGATTCTCGGTACACCGATAAACTCATCTTT
CALGENLTSLVLGDSRYTDKLIF
>TRDJ1|TRDD2|few|TRDV1
TGTGCTCTTGGGGAATCCCAGAAGGCCTTCCTACAGGACGATAAACTCATCTTT
CALGESQKAFLQDDKLIF
>TRDJ1|TRDD3|medium-sized|TRDV2
TGTGCCTGTGACAGGTTCCCTCCCTTGGGGGATCACCCTTTCGGGACCGATAAACTCATCTTT
CACDRFPPLGDHPFGTDKLIF